These 31 T cell receptor beta chains originate from one sample sequenced in a study of radiotherapy plus CTLA-4 blockade in lung cancer (dated by TCRdb to the late 2010s). Preparation of the library involved the immunoSEQ multiplex PCR assay. Here the immuneACCESS table is served through TCRdb, limited to in-frame sequences with V and J called. Missing clones are a known gap in these copies; in checked studies unresolved V genes cover under half, and the rest lacks a known reason. This sample is represented by about 87,000 clones; more than 85% of them were singletons. Together, the top ten hold 16% of the sample. The sequenced sample was peripheral blood, obtained from a patient treated with radiotherapy plus ipilimumab. The receptors stem from a human donor with non-small cell lung cancer that progressed on radiotherapy plus ipilimumab.

V is TRBV18 and J is TRBJ1-6; maybe TRBD1 (6 bases). V was trimmed by 2 bases and J by 10 bases, leaving 12 bases between them. Germline-derived CDR1 and CDR2 are KGHSH and LQKENI. There are 14 residues in the CDR3. The CDR3 reads CASSPGQIISPLHF. In nucleotides, the CDR3 is TGTGCCAGCTCACCAGGACAGATAATATCACCCCTCCACTTT.

This sequence joins TRBV27 and TRBJ2-1; unclear D gene. This CDR3 has 12 residues. The V end was cut by 2 bases, the J end by 11 bases, with 10 bases between. The germline CDR1 and CDR2 sequences are MNHEY and SMNVEV (reference sequence). The CDR3 here is CASSLPRGKQFF. The CDR3 region has the DNA TGTGCCAGCAGTTTACCGCGCGGAAAGCAGTTCTTC.

The rearrangement links TRBV7-9 to TRBJ2-1; weak D call: TRBD2 (5 bases). Germline V gene lookup returns CDR1 SEHNR and CDR2 FQNEAQ (reference sequence). Trimming removed 6 bases from V and 7 bases from J, with 10 bases in between. This CDR3 comprises 12 residues. This CDR3 reads CASSPSGNEQFF. Written as DNA, the CDR3 is TGTGCCAGCAGTCCCTCGGGGAATGAGCAGTTCTTC.

The rearrangement uses TRBV2 and TRBJ1-1; weak D call: TRBD1 (5 bases). The germline V gene has CDR1 SNHLY and CDR2 FYNNEI. This CDR3 has 13 residues. Trimming pared 6 bases from V and 4 bases from J, leaving 12 bases between. DNA for the CDR3: TGTGCCAGCAGCATAACCGGGGGCACTGAAGCTTTCTTT. This codes for CASSITGGTEAFF.

The chain links TRBV5-6 to TRBJ1-3; a possible D gene is TRBD1 (5 bases). Trimming cost V 4 bases and J 0 bases, with 11 bases left between them. Per germline, CDR1 SGHDT and CDR2 YYEEEE. The length of the CDR3 is 15 residues. For the CDR3, the DNA is TGTGCCAGCAGCCCTCTGGGGGTCTCTGGAAACACCATATATTTT. Protein: CASSPLGVSGNTIYF.

The chain recombines TRBV5-1 with TRBJ2-5; D remains ambiguous. The germline V gene has CDR1 SGHRS and CDR2 YFSETQ. Trimming cost V 1 base and J 1 base, with 5 bases left between them. The CDR3 has 13 amino acids. The CDR3 here is CASSLTPQETQYF. CDR3 DNA: TGCGCCAGCAGCTTGACCCCCCAAGAGACCCAGTACTTC.

This chain joins TRBV5-1 and TRBJ1-5; 7 nucleotides match TRBD1. The CDR3 consists of 15 residues. The ends lost 4 bases at V and 3 bases at J; junction bases unmatched: 7. CDR1 is SGHRS, CDR2 YFSETQ, per germline. Here the CDR3 reads CASSPGTVSNQPQHF. In DNA, the CDR3 is TGCGCCAGCAGCCCGGGGACAGTATCCAATCAGCCCCAGCATTTT.

The chain combines TRBV21-1 with TRBJ2-7; the tabulated D call, TRBD1, remains unverified against the DNA. TRBV21-1 is a pseudogene segment. The CDR3 length is 15 residues. This CDR3 is CASRPTRDSSYEQYF. CDR3 sequence (DNA): TGTGCCAGCAGACCGACCCGGGACAGCTCCTACGAGCAGTACTTC.

This chain links TRBV5-5 with TRBJ1-6; no reliable D call. This CDR3 comprises 17 residues. CDR1 and CDR2 from the germline V gene are SGHKS and YYEKEE (reference sequence). Deletions cut 2 bases from V and 7 bases from J, with 19 bases between. The CDR3 reads CASSLSSTGVRNSPLHF. The DNA for the CDR3 is TGTGCCAGCAGCTTATCGTCGACGGGAGTGAGGAATTCACCCCTCCACTTT. The variable domain in full, completed from reference TRBV5-5 and TRBJ1-6, reads DAGVTQSPTHLIKTRGQQVTLRCSPISGHKSVSWYQQVLGQGPQFIFQYYEKEERGRGNFPDRFSARQFPNYSSELNVNALLLGDSALYLCASSLSSTGVRNSPLHFGNGTRLTVT.

This sequence joins TRBV29-1 and TRBJ1-1; TRBD1 might be the D (6 bases). CDR1 is SQVTM, CDR2 ANQGSEA, per germline. This CDR3 has 12 residues. The CDR3 region is CSGIRGSAEAFF. The CDR3 DNA is TGCAGTGGTATCAGGGGCAGCGCTGAAGCTTTCTTT. Variable domain in full (rest from reference TRBV29-1 and TRBJ1-1): SAVISQKPSRDICQRGTSLTIQCQVDSQVTMMFWYRQQPGQSLTLIATANQGSEATYESGFVIDKFPISRPNLTFSTLTVSNMSPEDSSIYLCSGIRGSAEAFFGQGTRLTVV.

V and J are TRBV7-8 and TRBJ1-1; D is unresolved. This CDR3 region has 15 residues. V shed 6 bases and J shed 0 bases, with 14 bases lying between them. Germline assignment: CDR1 SGHVS and CDR2 FQNEAQ. The DNA of the CDR3 is TGTGCCAGCAGACACTCCCCAGGCATGAACACTGAAGCTTTCTTT. Translated: CASRHSPGMNTEAFF. Full variable domain (rest looked up from reference TRBV7-8 and TRBJ1-1): GAGVSQSPRYKVAKRGQDVALRCDPISGHVSLFWYQQALGQGPEFLTYFQNEAQLDKSGLPSDRFFAERPEGSVSTLKIQRTQQEDSAVYLCASRHSPGMNTEAFFGQGTRLTVV.

This clone was counted between two and nine times. V is TRBV5-1 and J is TRBJ2-2; D may be TRBD1 (6 bases). The CDR3 totals 16 residues. V shed 7 bases and J shed 7 bases, with 23 bases lying between them. Looked up from germline, CDR1 is SGHRS and CDR2 is YFSETQ. The CDR3 nucleotides read TGCGCCAGCGCATCCGTTGGGCAGGGGCAAAGCGGGGAGCTGTTTTTT. Translating it yields CASASVGQGQSGELFF.

The chain is built from TRBV9 and TRBJ2-2; unclear D gene. Germline loops: CDR1 SGDLS, CDR2 YYNGEE. The CDR3 extends over 14 amino acids. The V gene lost 4 bases and the J gene lost 5 bases, with 12 bases spanning the gap. The DNA for the CDR3 is TGTGCCAGCAGCATTCGGGCCGAGACCGGGGAGCTGTTTTTT. Translating it yields CASSIRAETGELFF.

This sequence joins TRBV19 and TRBJ2-1; D is perhaps TRBD2 (6 bases). Germline CDR1 and CDR2: LNHDA and SQIVND (reference sequence). With 9 bases removed from V and 7 bases from J, the gap between germline ends came to 25 bases. This CDR3 has 16 amino acids. The CDR3 DNA reads as TGTGCCAGCGGGGCGAGGGCGGGAAATTACGGGAATGAGCAGTTCTTC. It yields the protein CASGARAGNYGNEQFF.

This chain links TRBV5-1 with TRBJ2-3; 15 nucleotides align to TRBD2. The CDR3 length is 20 residues. Per germline, CDR1 SGHRS and CDR2 YFSETQ. After removal of 4 bases from V and 0 bases from J, the junction contained 12 bases not matched to a gene. The CDR3 nucleotides are TGCGCCAGCAGCCCTGGACTAGCGGGGGGGCCGAAACTTAGCACAGATACGCAGTATTTT. This translates into CASSPGLAGGPKLSTDTQYF.

V usage is TRBV7-3 and J usage is TRBJ1-2; a possible D gene is TRBD1 (6 bases). V lost 5 bases and J 4 bases, leaving 17 bases between the germline ends. The CDR3 has 15 residues. CDR1 is SGHTA and CDR2 is FQGTGA in the germline V gene. CDR3 residues: CASSLGGNGGYGYTF. In nucleotides, the CDR3 is TGTGCCAGCAGCCTAGGGGGAAACGGTGGCTATGGCTACACCTTC.

The rearrangement links TRBV19 to TRBJ1-5; D is unresolved. Trimming pared 7 bases from V and 4 bases from J, leaving 17 bases between. CDR3 length: 15 residues. Germline loops: CDR1 LNHDA, CDR2 SQIVND (reference sequence). The CDR3 DNA sequence: TGTGCCAGTAAAACGGGGTGGGGTGGGAATCAGCCCCAGCATTTT. This sequence encodes CASKTGWGGNQPQHF.

The genes are TRBV6-6 and TRBJ2-5, with 7 bases lining up with TRBD1. The CDR3 totals 14 residues. Germline loops: CDR1 MNHNY, CDR2 SVGAGI (reference sequence). The V and J ends lost 4 bases and 4 bases, in that order; junction bases with no gene match: 6. The CDR3 DNA sequence: TGTGCCAGCAGTTTCAGACAGGGTTTAGAGACCCAGTACTTC. Amino acid sequence: CASSFRQGLETQYF.

V is TRBV9 and J is TRBJ2-2; 7 bases agree with TRBD2. V was clipped by 5 bases and J by 5 bases; unmatched bases: 6. The CDR3 totals 14 residues. The germline gives CDR1 SGDLS, CDR2 YYNGEE. CDR3 sequence: CASRQAGSTGELFF. DNA for the CDR3: TGTGCCAGCAGACAAGCGGGGAGTACCGGGGAGCTGTTTTTT.

In DNA, the CDR3 is TGTGCCACCTCCCGGGACAGGCCAGGCGAGCAGTACTTC. Amino acids: CATSRDRPGEQYF. The V call is TRBV27, the J call TRBJ2-7; TRBD1 matches 8 bases. The CDR3 has 13 residues. V was pared by 10 bases and J by 6 bases, with 11 bases of the junction left unmatched. Germline V CDR1 and CDR2: MNHEY, SMNVEV (reference sequence).

With regard to this clone: Relative to the germline gene, one junction end is altered; a read error may explain this. The rearrangement joins TRBV6-1 to TRBJ2-7; 13 nucleotides align to TRBD2. CDR1 and CDR2 (germline): MNHNS, SASEGT. The CDR3 consists of 12 residues. The CDR3 loop reads CASSERTSGRNF. The CDR3 DNA reads TGTGCCAGCAGTGAAAGGACTAGCGGGAGAAACTTC.

The sample holds a few counts of this clone. The V and J genes are TRBV7-2 and TRBJ1-2; possibly TRBD1 for D (5 bases). Trimming took 0 bases from V and 4 from J, leaving 9 bases between them. Germline V gene sequence: CDR1 SGHTA, CDR2 FQGNSA. The CDR3 consists of 14 residues. Here the CDR3 DNA reads TGTGCCAGCAGCTTAGCGCAGGGACTCTATGGCTACACCTTC. Its protein is CASSLAQGLYGYTF.

The chain carries TRBV4-1 and TRBJ1-5; no clear D gene. Germline CDR1 MGHRA, CDR2 YSYEKL. The CDR3 contains 14 residues. Trimming left V 0 bases short and J 3 bases short, with 6 bases between. In DNA form, the CDR3 reads TGCGCCAGCAGCCAAGAGGTGGTCAATCAGCCCCAGCATTTT. It translates to CASSQEVVNQPQHF.

The CDR3 reads CASSMPSGGYNEQFF. CDR3 DNA sequence: TGTGCCAGTAGTATGCCTAGCGGGGGCTACAATGAGCAGTTCTTC. This chain joins TRBV19 and TRBJ2-1; 10 positions match TRBD2. V was pared by 3 bases and J by 3 bases, with 2 bases of the junction left unmatched. Germline lookup yields CDR1 LNHDA and CDR2 SQIVND (reference sequence). The CDR3 has 15 amino acids.

This chain connects TRBV7-2 to TRBJ2-7; D gene ambiguous. Germline V gene data show CDR1 as SGHTA and CDR2 as FQGNSA. The CDR3 sequence is 14 residues long. Trimming took off 0 bases at V and 2 bases at J, with 8 bases between the two ends. The CDR3 nucleotides are TGTGCCAGCAGCTTAGCGCACAAGCCCTACGAGCAGTACTTC. Protein sequence: CASSLAHKPYEQYF.

This clone has just one count. The V gene is TRBV5-1, the J gene TRBJ2-1, with a weak D call TRBD1 (5 bases). The CDR3 loop spans 15 amino acids. The germline V gene encodes CDR1 SGHRS and CDR2 YFSETQ. V was cut by 0 bases and J by 5 bases, with 12 bases left in between. DNA for the CDR3: TGCGCCAGCAGCTTGGAGGGCAGGGCTGACAATGAGCAGTTCTTC. This codes for CASSLEGRADNEQFF.

The chain couples TRBV23-1 to TRBJ2-3; 7 bases match TRBD2. TRBV23-1 is given ORF status, its function remaining uncertain. This CDR3 region has 17 residues. Trimming cost V 7 bases and J 4 bases; bases outside gene matches: 17. CDR3 sequence (DNA): TGCGCCAGCACCCCAAGGGAGGGTTTAGAGCACTCAGATACGCAGTATTTT. Protein sequence: CASTPREGLEHSDTQYF.

This sequence joins TRBV7-2 and TRBJ2-7, with TRBD2 identical over 7 bases. This CDR3 spans 16 amino acids. J was trimmed by 3 bases and V by 5 bases; bases with no gene match: 13. The germline CDR1 and CDR2 sequences are SGHTA and FQGNSA. CDR3: CASSPLALGGGYEQYF. The DNA of the CDR3 is TGTGCCAGCAGCCCTCTAGCTCTTGGCGGGGGCTACGAGCAGTACTTC.

V gene TRBV7-6 combines with J gene TRBJ1-3; D gene ambiguous. This CDR3 has 16 amino acids. CDR1 SGHVS and CDR2 FNYEAQ come from the germline V gene. Trimming took 1 base from V and 0 from J, leaving 10 bases between them. The CDR3 nucleotides are TGTGCCAGCAGCTTAGGAGGGCTGAGCTCTGGAAACACCATATATTTT. Its protein product is CASSLGGLSSGNTIYF.

The chain joins TRBV6-1 to TRBJ1-1; 11 bases align to TRBD1. J lost 12 bases, V lost 6 bases, and 6 bases had no gene match. This CDR3 spans 12 amino acids. Per the germline V gene, CDR1 is MNHNS and CDR2 is SASEGT. CDR3 sequence reads: CASRRTGGAPFF. CDR3 bases: TGTGCCAGCAGGCGGACAGGGGGCGCGCCTTTCTTT.

The chain combines TRBV7-3 with TRBJ2-1; unclear D gene. CDR1 and CDR2 from the germline V gene are SGHTA and FQGTGA. CDR3 length: 12 residues. V lost 2 bases to trimming and J lost 9 bases, with 8 bases between them. CDR3 sequence: CASSLDGAEQFF. The CDR3 nucleotides read TGTGCCAGCAGCTTAGATGGCGCTGAGCAGTTCTTC. Based on the CDR3 plus reference TRBV7-3 and TRBJ2-1, the full variable domain is GAGVSQTPSNKVTEKGKYVELRCDPISGHTALYWYRQSLGQGPEFLIYFQGTGAADDSGLPNDRFFAVRPEGSVSTLKIQRTERGDSAVYLCASSLDGAEQFFGPGTRLTVL.